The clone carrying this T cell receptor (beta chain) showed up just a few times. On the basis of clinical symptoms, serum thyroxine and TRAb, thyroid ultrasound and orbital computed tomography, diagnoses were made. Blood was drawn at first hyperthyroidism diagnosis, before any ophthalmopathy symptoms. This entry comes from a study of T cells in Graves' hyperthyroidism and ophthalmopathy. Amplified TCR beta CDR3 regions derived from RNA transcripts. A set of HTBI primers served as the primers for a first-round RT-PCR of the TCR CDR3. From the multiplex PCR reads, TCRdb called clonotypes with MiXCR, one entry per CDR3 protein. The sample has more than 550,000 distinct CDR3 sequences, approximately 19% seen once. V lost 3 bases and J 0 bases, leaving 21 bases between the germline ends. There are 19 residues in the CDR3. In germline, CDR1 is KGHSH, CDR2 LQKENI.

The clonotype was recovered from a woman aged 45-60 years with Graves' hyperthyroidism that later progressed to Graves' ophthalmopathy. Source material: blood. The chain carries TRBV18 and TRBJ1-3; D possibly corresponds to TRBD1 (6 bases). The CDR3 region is CASSPAPLRGGHSGNTIYF. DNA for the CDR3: TGTGCCAGCTCACCTGCCCCCCTAAGAGGGGGGCACTCTGGAAACACCATATATTTT.